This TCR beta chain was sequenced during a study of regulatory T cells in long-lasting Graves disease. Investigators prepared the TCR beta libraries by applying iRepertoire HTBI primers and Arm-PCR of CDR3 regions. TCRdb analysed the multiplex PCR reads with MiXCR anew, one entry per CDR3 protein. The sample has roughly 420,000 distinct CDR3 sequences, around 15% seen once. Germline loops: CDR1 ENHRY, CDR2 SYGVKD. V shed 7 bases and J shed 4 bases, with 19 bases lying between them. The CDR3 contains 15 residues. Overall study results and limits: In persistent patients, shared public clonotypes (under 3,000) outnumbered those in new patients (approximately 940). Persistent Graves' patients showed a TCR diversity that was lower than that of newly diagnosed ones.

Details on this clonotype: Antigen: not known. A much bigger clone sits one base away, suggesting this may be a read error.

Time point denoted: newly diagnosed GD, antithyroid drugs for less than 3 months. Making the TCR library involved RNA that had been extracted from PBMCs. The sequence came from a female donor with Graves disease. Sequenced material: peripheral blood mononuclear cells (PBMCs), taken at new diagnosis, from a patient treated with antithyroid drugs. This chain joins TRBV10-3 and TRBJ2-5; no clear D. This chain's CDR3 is CAIKTSRRPRETQYF. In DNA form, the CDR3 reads TGTGCCATCAAGACCTCACGCCGGCCACGAGAGACCCAGTACTTC.